One and the same sample provided the 9 T cell receptor beta chains below, sequenced in a study of Ad26.COV2.S vaccination and SARS-CoV-2 variants (dated by TCRdb to 2020 to 2022). Per the publication, the treatment or condition label means: 15 to 20 received Ad26.COV2.S at low or high dose, single or two shots; 5 received placebo; per-sample allocation not given. For vaccine and placebo recipients, the sequenced repertoires came from samples collected on day 63 after the first injection. Libraries were made using the immunoSEQ multiplex PCR assay. This is the immuneACCESS table as TCRdb keeps it, with only in-frame sequences that have V and J called. A part of the clones is gone; compared with another copy, unresolved V genes explain less than half, and the rest is unexplained. This sample holds hundreds of thousands of clones; more than 80% were observed only once. 10% to 15% of the sample belongs to the ten largest clones.

The starting material was peripheral blood, obtained in a trial of Ad26.COV2.S vaccine versus placebo. These TCRs come from a person between 18 and 65 years old who received the Ad26.COV2.S COVID-19 vaccine or a placebo.

The CDR3, as DNA: TGTGCCAGTAGTACCGGACTAGCGACCTACGAGCAGTACTTC. It specifies CASSTGLATYEQYF. The V gene is TRBV19, the J gene TRBJ2-7; 9 nucleotides match TRBD2. Losses at the gene ends were 4 bases for V and 2 bases for J; bases not matched to a gene: 3. The CDR3 covers 14 residues. Germline loops: CDR1 LNHDA, CDR2 SQIVND (reference sequence).

This chain links TRBV2 with TRBJ2-3; 7 nucleotides match TRBD1. This CDR3 comprises 17 residues. Trimming removed 2 bases from V and 2 bases from J; junction bases left unmatched: 10. The germline CDR1 and CDR2 sequences are SNHLY and FYNNEI. The CDR3 coding sequence is TGTGCCAGCAGTGAACAACTGGACAGGAGATACACAGATACGCAGTATTTT. Its translation: CASSEQLDRRYTDTQYF. Supplemented by reference TRBV2 and TRBJ2-3, the full variable domain reads EPEVTQTPSHQVTQMGQEVILRCVPISNHLYFYWYRQILGQKVEFLVSFYNNEISEKSEIFDDQFSVERPDGSNFTLKIRSTKLEDSAMYFCASSEQLDRRYTDTQYFGPGTRLTVL.

This sequence joins TRBV6-6 and TRBJ2-7; TRBD1 matches 9 bases. Unmatched junction bases numbered 10, after V lost 6 bases and J lost 1 base. Germline V gives CDR1 MNHNY, CDR2 SVGAGI (reference sequence). The CDR3 is 16 amino acids. The CDR3 DNA reads TGTGCCAGCAGCCCCCAGGTGGGGACAGGGTCCTACGAGCAGTACTTC. Translated, it gives CASSPQVGTGSYEQYF.

The chain couples TRBV28 to TRBJ1-2; 10 positions match TRBD1. This CDR3 comprises 17 residues. Trimming at V came to 7 bases and at J to 5 bases, leaving 16 bases not matched to a gene. Germline CDR1 is MDHEN and CDR2 is SYDVKM. The CDR3 DNA is TGTGCCAGCACCGAAATCCCGGGACAGGGGTACTCGTATGGCTACACCTTC. Its translation is CASTEIPGQGYSYGYTF.

The genes are TRBV30 and TRBJ2-7, with D unresolved. V was shortened by 0 bases and J by 3 bases, with 6 bases between the two germline ends. This CDR3 region has 12 residues. Germline V gene sequence: CDR1 GTSNPN, CDR2 SVGIG (reference sequence). This CDR3 reads CAWSVLNYEQYF. The CDR3 nucleotides read TGTGCCTGGAGTGTACTGAACTACGAGCAGTACTTC.

The chain employs TRBV3-1 (or the pseudogene TRBV3-2) and TRBJ2-7; the D call may be TRBD1 or TRBD2 (6 bases each). Germline V gene lookup returns CDR1 LGHDT and CDR2 YNNKEL (reference sequence). The CDR3 runs 16 residues. V shed 1 base and J shed 3 bases, with 16 bases lying between them. The CDR3 nucleotides read TGTGCCAGCAGCCAAGGTGGAGGGGGGCGAGGCTACGAGCAGTACTTC. Translating it yields CASSQGGGGRGYEQYF.

This rearrangement joins TRBV5-8 to TRBJ2-1; no definite D call. This CDR3 has 14 residues. Deletions cut 1 base from V and 5 bases from J, with 10 bases between. Germline V gene lookup returns CDR1 SGHTS and CDR2 YDEGEE. The DNA for the CDR3 is TGTGCCAGCAGCTTGACGCTAGGACACAATGAGCAGTTCTTC. Translation gives CASSLTLGHNEQFF.

This chain links TRBV4-1 with TRBJ2-3, with D unclear. The CDR3 is made up of 15 amino acids. V dropped 4 bases and J dropped 0 bases, with 11 bases sitting between them. Germline CDR1 MGHRA, CDR2 YSYEKL. This CDR3 reads CASSPRTSSTDTQYF. DNA for the CDR3: TGCGCCAGCAGCCCCAGAACTTCTAGCACAGATACGCAGTATTTT.

This clone appeared once. The chain's CDR3 is CASSGRSYRRGAFF. The CDR3, as DNA: TGTGCCAGCAGCGGGCGATCATACAGGAGAGGGGCTTTCTTT. The gene calls are TRBV7-8 and TRBJ1-1; TRBD1 is a possible D gene (5 bases). This CDR3 contains 14 residues. Germline assignment: CDR1 SGHVS and CDR2 FQNEAQ. Trimming stripped 5 bases from V and 11 bases from J, with 21 bases between.